This T cell receptor beta chain derives from a study of T-cell reconstitution after alpha-beta-depleted transplantation in children (dated by TCRdb to the mid-2010s). With regard to the full study: The study quantitatively tracked T-cell immune reconstitution after TCRalphabeta/CD19-depleted allogeneic hematopoietic cell transplantation in children using TCR repertoire profiling. General findings and caveats noted by the study authors: Over the following months the frequencies of hyperexpanded clones went down, and after one year T-cell counts and TCRbeta diversity were mostly credited to newly produced T cells. Apparently early alphabetaT-cell count recovery about two months after transplant reportedly relied on only several hundred rapidly expanded clones derived from non-depleted graft cells. In some patients, the high TCRbeta diversity seen at day 60 was put down to recipient T cells and intrathymic progenitors that had survived conditioning.

Reading from cysteine to phenylalanine, the CDR3 counts 17 amino acids. The read is trimmed to its CDR3 DNA, 51 bases read in frame from base 1. The germline V gene encodes CDR1 MNHEY and CDR2 SVGEGT. Trimming takes 4 bases from V and 2 bases from J, and the germline ends sit 19 bases apart. In the paper's terms, the treatment or condition label means: allogeneic hematopoietic cell transplantation with graft depleted of TCRalphabeta T cells and CD19 B cells. The children who served as transplant recipients had been given grafts of TCRalphabeta/CD19-depleted allogeneic hematopoietic cells. Preparation of the library involved PCR. TCRdb lists the instrument as Illumina HiSeq 2500. Molecular barcoding was employed in the preparation of TCR libraries, with unique molecular identifiers being used to normalize TCRbeta repertoire quantification. The raw public data were reprocessed by TCRdb itself: fastp quality trimming at Q25, MiXCR clonotype calling, in-frame beta chains only. Rows are unified per CDR3 protein, each entry keeping the most common DNA and genes. The sample table lists 500,000 to 650,000 distinct CDR3 sequences, 13% of them with a count of one. The ten largest account for 2.2% of the sample.

The table lists this clonotype with a few counts. Its binding antigen is unknown. Base quality data are lacking; no much larger clone is found one base away. This TCR derives from a male patient between 10 and 17 years old who had a stem cell transplant for acute myeloid leukemia, so the T cells may come from the graft donor. The receptor chain draws on TRBV6-2 or TRBV6-3 and TRBJ2-3; the best D guess is TRBD1, with 7 bases matching. The starting material was PBMCs, mostly from graft donor cells, obtained 360 days after TCRalphabeta/CD19-depleted stem cell transplant. The CDR3 has the sequence CASSSLRGTDFTDTQYF. The DNA is as follows: TGTGCCAGCAGTTCCCTGCGCGGGACAGATTTCACAGATACGCAGTATTTT.